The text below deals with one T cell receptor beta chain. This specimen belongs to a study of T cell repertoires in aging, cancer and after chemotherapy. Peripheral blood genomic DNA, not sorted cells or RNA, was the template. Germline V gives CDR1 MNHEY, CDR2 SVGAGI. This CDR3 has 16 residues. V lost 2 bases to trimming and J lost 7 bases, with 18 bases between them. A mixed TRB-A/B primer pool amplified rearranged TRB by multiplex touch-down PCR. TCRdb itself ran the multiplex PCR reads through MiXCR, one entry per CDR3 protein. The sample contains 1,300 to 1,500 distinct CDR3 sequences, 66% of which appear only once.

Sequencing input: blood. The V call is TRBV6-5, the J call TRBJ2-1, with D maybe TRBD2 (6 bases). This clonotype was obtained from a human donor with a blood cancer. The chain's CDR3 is CASSYAGKGKGNEQFF. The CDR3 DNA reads TGTGCCAGCAGTTACGCGGGGAAGGGAAAGGGGAATGAGCAGTTCTTC.